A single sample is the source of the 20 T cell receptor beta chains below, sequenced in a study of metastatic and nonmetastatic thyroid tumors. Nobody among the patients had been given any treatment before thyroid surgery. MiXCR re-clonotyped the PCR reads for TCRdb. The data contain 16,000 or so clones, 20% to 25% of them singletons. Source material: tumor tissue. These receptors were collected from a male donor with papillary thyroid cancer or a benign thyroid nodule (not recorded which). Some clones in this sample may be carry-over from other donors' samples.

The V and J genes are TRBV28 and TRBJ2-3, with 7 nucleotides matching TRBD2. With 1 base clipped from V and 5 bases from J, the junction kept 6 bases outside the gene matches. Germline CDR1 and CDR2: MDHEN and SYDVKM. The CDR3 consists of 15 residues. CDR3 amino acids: CASSLSGAGEDTQYF. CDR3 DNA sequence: TGTGCCAGCAGTTTATCTGGGGCGGGAGAAGATACGCAGTATTTT.

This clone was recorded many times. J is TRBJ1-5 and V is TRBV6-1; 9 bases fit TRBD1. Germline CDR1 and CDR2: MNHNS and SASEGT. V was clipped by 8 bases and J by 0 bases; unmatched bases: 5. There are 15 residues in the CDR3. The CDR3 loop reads CASGWTGDSNQPQHF. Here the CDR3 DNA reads TGTGCCAGCGGATGGACAGGGGATAGCAATCAGCCCCAGCATTTT.

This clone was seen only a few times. The CDR3 sequence is CAISESFAQKDYEQYF. The CDR3 DNA reads TGTGCCATCAGTGAGTCATTTGCCCAAAAAGACTACGAGCAGTACTTC. V usage is TRBV10-3 and J usage is TRBJ2-7, with D uncertain. The germline V and J ends were trimmed by 0 bases and 3 bases, with 15 bases remaining between them. The CDR3 is 16 amino acids. Germline V lookup: CDR1 ENHRY, CDR2 SYGVKD.

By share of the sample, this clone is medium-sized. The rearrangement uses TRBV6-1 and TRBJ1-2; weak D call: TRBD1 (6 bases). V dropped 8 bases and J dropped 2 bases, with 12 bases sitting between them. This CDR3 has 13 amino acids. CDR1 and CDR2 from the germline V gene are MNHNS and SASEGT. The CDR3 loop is CASAPGGNYGYTF. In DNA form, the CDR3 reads TGTGCCAGCGCCCCGGGGGGCAACTATGGCTACACCTTC.

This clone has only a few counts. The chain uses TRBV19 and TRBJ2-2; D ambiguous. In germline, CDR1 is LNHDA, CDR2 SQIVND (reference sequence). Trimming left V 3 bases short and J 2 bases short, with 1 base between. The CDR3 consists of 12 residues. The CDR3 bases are TGTGCCAGTAGTATCAACACCGGGGAGCTGTTTTTT. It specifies CASSINTGELFF.

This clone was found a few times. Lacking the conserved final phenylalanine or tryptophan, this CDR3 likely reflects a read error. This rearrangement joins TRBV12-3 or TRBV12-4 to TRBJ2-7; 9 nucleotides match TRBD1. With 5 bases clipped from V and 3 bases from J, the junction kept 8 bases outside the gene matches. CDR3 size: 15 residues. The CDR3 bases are TGTGCCAGCAGTACAGGGACAGGGAATATCTACGAGCAGTACCTC. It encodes CASSTGTGNIYEQYL.

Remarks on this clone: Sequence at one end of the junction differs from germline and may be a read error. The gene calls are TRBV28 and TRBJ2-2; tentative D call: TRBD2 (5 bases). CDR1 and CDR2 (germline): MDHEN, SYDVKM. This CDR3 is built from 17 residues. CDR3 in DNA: TGTGCCAGCAGTTTGTATTTTTTGACAAAGAACACCGGGGAGCTATTTTTT. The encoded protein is CASSLYFLTKNTGELFF.

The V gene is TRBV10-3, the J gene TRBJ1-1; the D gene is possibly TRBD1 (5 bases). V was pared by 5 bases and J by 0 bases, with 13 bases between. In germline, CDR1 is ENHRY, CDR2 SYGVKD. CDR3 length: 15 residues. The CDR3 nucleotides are TGTGCCATCAGTAAGACAGAAAAAATGAACACTGAAGCTTTCTTT. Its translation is CAISKTEKMNTEAFF.

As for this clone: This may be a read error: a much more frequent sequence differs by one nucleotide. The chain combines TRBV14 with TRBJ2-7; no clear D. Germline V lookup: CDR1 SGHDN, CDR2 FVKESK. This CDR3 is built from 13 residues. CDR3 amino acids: CASSRTGAYEKYF. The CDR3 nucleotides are TGTGCCAGCAGCCGGACCGGCGCCTACGAGAAGTACTTC.

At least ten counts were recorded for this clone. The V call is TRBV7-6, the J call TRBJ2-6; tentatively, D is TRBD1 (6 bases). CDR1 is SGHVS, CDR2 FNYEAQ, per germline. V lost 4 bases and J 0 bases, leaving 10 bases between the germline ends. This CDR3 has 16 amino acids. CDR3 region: CASSSYRVSGANVLTF. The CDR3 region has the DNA TGTGCCAGCAGCTCCTACAGGGTCTCTGGGGCCAACGTCCTGACTTTC.

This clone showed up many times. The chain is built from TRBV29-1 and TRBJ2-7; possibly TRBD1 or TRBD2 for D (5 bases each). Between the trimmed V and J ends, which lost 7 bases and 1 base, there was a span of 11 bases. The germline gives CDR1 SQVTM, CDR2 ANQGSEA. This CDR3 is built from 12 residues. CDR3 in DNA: TGCAGCGCTCGGGACCAGTCCTACGAGCAGTACTTC. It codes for CSARDQSYEQYF.

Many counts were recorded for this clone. The CDR3 here is CSAMQLEYGYTF. The CDR3 nucleotides are TGCAGTGCTATGCAACTGGAGTATGGCTACACCTTC. The chain combines TRBV20-1 with TRBJ1-2, with no clear D. This CDR3 spans 12 amino acids. Germline V lookup: CDR1 DFQATT, CDR2 SNEGSKA (reference sequence). Between the trimmed V and J ends, which lost 4 bases and 5 bases, there was a span of 11 bases.

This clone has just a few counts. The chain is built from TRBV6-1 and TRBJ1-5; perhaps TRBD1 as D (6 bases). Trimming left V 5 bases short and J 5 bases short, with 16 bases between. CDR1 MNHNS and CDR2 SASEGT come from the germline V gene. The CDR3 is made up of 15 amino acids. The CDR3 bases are TGTGCCAGCAGTCCGACCCCGGACAGATATCAGCCCCAGCATTTT. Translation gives CASSPTPDRYQPQHF.

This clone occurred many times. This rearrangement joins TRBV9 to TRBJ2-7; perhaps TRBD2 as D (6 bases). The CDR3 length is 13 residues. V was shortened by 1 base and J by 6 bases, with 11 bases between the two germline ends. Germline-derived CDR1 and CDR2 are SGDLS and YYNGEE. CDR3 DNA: TGTGCCAGCAGCGTAACGGGAGTGGGCGAGCAGTACTTC. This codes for CASSVTGVGEQYF.

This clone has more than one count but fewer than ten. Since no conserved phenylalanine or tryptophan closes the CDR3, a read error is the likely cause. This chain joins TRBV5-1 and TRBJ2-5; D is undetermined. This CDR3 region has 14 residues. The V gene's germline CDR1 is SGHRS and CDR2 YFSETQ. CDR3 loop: CASSPERYQEAQYS. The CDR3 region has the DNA TGCGCCAGCAGCCCTGAGCGTTACCAAGAGGCCCAGTACTCC.

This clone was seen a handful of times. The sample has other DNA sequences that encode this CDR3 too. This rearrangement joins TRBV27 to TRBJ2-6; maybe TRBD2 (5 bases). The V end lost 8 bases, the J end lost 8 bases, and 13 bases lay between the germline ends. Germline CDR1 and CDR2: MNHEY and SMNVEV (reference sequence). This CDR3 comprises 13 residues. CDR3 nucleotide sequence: TGTGCCAGCGGTATAGGGAGAACCAACGTCCTGACTTTC. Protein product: CASGIGRTNVLTF.

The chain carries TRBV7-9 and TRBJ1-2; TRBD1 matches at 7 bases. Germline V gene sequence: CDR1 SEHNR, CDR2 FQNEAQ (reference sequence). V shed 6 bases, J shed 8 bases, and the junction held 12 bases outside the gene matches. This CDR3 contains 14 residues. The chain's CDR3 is CASRTEGASGGYTF. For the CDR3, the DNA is TGTGCCAGCAGAACGGAGGGGGCGTCGGGAGGCTACACCTTC.

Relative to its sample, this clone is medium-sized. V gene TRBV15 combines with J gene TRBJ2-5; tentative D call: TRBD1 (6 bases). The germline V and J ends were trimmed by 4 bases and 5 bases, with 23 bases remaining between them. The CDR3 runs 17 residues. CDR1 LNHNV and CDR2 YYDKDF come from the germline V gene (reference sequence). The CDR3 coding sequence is TGTGCCACCAGCATAAGACACAGGGTCCGAACCAAGGAGACCCAGTACTTC. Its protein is CATSIRHRVRTKETQYF.

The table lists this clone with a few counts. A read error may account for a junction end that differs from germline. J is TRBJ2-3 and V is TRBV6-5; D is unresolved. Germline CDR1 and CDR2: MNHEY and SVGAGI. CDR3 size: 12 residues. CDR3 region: CACSSATDTQYF. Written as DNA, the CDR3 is TGTGCCTGCAGTTCAGCCACAGATACGCAGTATTTT.

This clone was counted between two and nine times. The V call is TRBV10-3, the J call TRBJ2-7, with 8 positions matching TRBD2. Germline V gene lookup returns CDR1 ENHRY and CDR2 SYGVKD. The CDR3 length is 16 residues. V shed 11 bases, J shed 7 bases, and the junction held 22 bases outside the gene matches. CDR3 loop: CASGLEEIATGGEQYF. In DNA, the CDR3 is TGTGCCTCCGGCCTCGAGGAGATTGCCACGGGGGGGGAGCAGTACTTC.